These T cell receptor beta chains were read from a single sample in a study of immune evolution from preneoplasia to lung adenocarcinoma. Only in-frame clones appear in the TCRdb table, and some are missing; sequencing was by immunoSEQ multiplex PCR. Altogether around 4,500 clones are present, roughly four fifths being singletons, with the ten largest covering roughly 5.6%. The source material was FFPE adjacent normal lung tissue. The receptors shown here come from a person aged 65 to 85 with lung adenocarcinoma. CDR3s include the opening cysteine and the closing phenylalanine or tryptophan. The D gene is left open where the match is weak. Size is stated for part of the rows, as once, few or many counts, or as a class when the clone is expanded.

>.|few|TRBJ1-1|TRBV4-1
TGCGCCAGCAGCCGAGATGTCCTGGGCCCGAGGAACACTGAAGCTTTCTTT
CASSRDVLGPRNTEAFF
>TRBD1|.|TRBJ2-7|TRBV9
TGTGCCAGCAGCCCCCTCGCTTGGACAGGGGGCCACGAGCAGTACTTC
CASSPLAWTGGHEQYF
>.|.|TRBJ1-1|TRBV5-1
TGCGCCAGCAGCTTGGATCGGTACACTGAAGCTTTCTTT
CASSLDRYTEAFF
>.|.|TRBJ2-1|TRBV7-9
TGTGCCAGCAGCTGGGGACTCAACCCCTACAATGAGCAGTTCTTC
CASSWGLNPYNEQFF
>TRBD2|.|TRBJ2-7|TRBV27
TGTGCCAGCAGTTCCGGGACTAGCGGGTCTTACGAGCAGTACTTC
CASSSGTSGSYEQYF
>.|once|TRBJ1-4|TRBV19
TGTGCCAGTAGCCGGATGGAAAAAATTGCAACTAATGAAAAACTGTTTTTT
CASSRMEKIATNEKLFF
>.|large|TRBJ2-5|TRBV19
TGTGCCAGTAGTACCATCACTGGCGTACAAGAGACCCAGTACTTC
CASSTITGVQETQYF
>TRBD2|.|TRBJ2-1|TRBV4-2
TGTGCCAGCAGCCAAGACGGGACTAGGGTAAGAAATGAGCAGTTCTTC
CASSQDGTRVRNEQFF
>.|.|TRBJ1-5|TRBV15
TGTGCCACCAGCAGAGGGACGGACCTTAGCAATCAGCCCCAGCATTTT
CATSRGTDLSNQPQHF
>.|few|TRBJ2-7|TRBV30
TGTGCCTGGAGTCCTCCGGGAGCACGTTCGCAGTACTTC
CAWSPPGARSQYF
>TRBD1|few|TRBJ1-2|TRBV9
TGTGCCAGCAGCCCCCGACAGGGTCCCCTACCCGACACCTTC
CASSPRQGPLPDTF
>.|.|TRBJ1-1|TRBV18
TGTGCCAGCTCACCACGCAGGGAAGCGGGCACTGAAGCTTTCTTT
CASSPRREAGTEAFF
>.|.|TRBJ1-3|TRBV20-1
TGCAGTGCCCCCTTCGGGGAGAATATATATTTT
CSAPFGENIYF
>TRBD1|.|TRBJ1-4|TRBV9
TGTGCCAGCAGCTTTCAGGGGGTCCCGGGCGAAAAACTGTTTTTT
CASSFQGVPGEKLFF
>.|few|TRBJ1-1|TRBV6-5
TGTGCCAGCAGTGAATACTTGGGCACTGAAGCTTTCTTT
CASSEYLGTEAFF
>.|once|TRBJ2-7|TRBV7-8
TGTGCCAGCAGCTTAGCGGAGACCATAGACGAGCAGTACTTC
CASSLAETIDEQYF
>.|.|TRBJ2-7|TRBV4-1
TGCGCCAGCAGCCAGGGTAGCGACTACGAGCAGTACTTC
CASSQGSDYEQYF
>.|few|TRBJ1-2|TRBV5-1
TGCGCCAGCAGCATTAACCCAGGGCCCGGCTATGGCTACACCTTC
CASSINPGPGYGYTF
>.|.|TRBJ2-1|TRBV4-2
TGTGCCAGCAGTCATTCCGGGACTGGGGTACAAGATGAGCAGTTCTTC
CASSHSGTGVQDEQFF
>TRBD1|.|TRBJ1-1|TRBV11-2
TGTGCCAGCAGCCACGGGACAGGGGTGGAAGCTTTCTTT
CASSHGTGVEAFF
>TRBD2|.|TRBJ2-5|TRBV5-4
TGTGCCAGCAGCTCTGGGACTAGCGGGGGATACCAAGAGACCCAGTACTTC
CASSSGTSGGYQETQYF
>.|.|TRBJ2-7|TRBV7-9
TGTGCCAGCAGCTTATTTGTTGGGGGGACTCGCTCCTACGAGCAGTACTTC
CASSLFVGGTRSYEQYF
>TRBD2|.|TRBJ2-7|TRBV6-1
TGTGCCAGCCGGGGGGGGACATCAAGGTCCTACGAGCAGTACTTC
CASRGGTSRSYEQYF
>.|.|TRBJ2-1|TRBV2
TGTGCCAGCACACCCTCCCGGGGTTCCTACAATGAGCAGTTCTTC
CASTPSRGSYNEQFF
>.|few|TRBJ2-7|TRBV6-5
TGTGCCAGCAGTTACTCGGTAGCTGCATCCTACGAGCAGTACTTC
CASSYSVAASYEQYF
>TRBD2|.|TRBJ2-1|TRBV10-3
TGTGCCATCAGTGGGACTAGCGAAATTCTTAACAATGAGCAGTTCTTC
CAISGTSEILNNEQFF
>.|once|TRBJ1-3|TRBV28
TGTGCCAGCAGCCTTCAGGGGAACAGAAACACCATATATTTT
CASSLQGNRNTIYF
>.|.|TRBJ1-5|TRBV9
TGTGCCAGCAGCGTATTCAATTGGATGGGCAATCAGCCCCAGCATTTT
CASSVFNWMGNQPQHF
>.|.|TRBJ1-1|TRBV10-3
TGTGCCATCAGTGATGAGGTCAGCCTGAACACTGAAGCTTTCTTT
CAISDEVSLNTEAFF
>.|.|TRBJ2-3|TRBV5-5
TGTGCCAGCAGCCCGAACCTAGCGACCGTCGATACGCAGTATTTT
CASSPNLATVDTQYF
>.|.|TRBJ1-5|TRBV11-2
TGTGCCAGCAGCTTAGCCTCCTGGTCGCCCCAGCATTTT
CASSLASWSPQHF
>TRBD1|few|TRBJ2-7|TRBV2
TGTGCCAGCAGGCCGAGACAGGGGATCTACGAGCAGTACTTC
CASRPRQGIYEQYF
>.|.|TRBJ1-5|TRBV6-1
TGTGCCAGCAGTACAGGGCCGTATCAGCCCCAGCATTTT
CASSTGPYQPQHF
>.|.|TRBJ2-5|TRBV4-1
TGCGCCAGCAGCCATCCCAGTTTACGGGAGACCCAGTACTTC
CASSHPSLRETQYF
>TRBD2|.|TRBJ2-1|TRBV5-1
TGCGCCAGCAGCTTGGCCACGACTAGCGGGGGTGAGCAGTTCTTC
CASSLATTSGGEQFF
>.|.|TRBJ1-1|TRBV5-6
TGTGCCAGCAGCTTCAATCAGTTTGGTGGCACTGAAGCTTTCTTT
CASSFNQFGGTEAFF
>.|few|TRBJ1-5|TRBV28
TGTGCCAGCAGTTTTAGGACAGATAATAGCAATCAGCCCCAGCATTTT
CASSFRTDNSNQPQHF
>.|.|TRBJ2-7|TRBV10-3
TGTGCCATCAGTGAGTCGACACAGGCCTACGAGCAGTACTTC
CAISESTQAYEQYF
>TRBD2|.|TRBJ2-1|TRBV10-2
TGCGCCAGCAGTGATCTTCACAAGCGGGGGGCCTCTCGGGGCAATGAGCAGTTCTTC
CASSDLHKRGASRGNEQFF
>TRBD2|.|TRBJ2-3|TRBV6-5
TGTGCCAGCAGTCCTCATAGCGGGACGCAGTATTTT
CASSPHSGTQYF
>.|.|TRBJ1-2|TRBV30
TGTGCCTCCCCTCAAAGCGGGCAAAACTATGGCTACACCTTC
CASPQSGQNYGYTF
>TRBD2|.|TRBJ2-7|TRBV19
TGTGCTAGTAGTATTAGTGGGAGGGCCGACCACGAGCAGTACTTC
CASSISGRADHEQYF
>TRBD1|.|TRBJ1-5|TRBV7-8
TGTGCCAGCAGCTTAGTAGGGGGCGTTCAGCCCCAGCATTTT
CASSLVGGVQPQHF